One and the same sample provided the 30 T cell receptor beta chains below, sequenced in a study of follicular helper T cells after annual influenza vaccination. Time point described: 2015-2016 season, pre-vaccination. Using immunoSEQ multiplex PCR, the repertoire was profiled, and TCRdb retains in-frame clones only, with some absent. The table shows 5,500 to 7,500 clones, with approximately 85% occurring only once. Sample: CXCR5- memory CD4+ T cells sorted from blood, taken on the day of influenza vaccination. Every receptor here comes from an adult who received the influenza vaccine.

V gene TRBV9 combines with J gene TRBJ2-2; TRBD2 matches 9 bases. The V gene's germline CDR1 is SGDLS and CDR2 YYNGEE. This CDR3 is built from 16 residues. V trimming: 3 bases; J trimming: 5 bases; junction bases outside the gene matches: 8. The CDR3 coding sequence is TGTGCCAGCAGCGCGGGGGCTAGCGGGGTTACCGGGGAGCTGTTTTTT. Translated: CASSAGASGVTGELFF.

This chain uses TRBV5-1 with TRBJ2-3; TRBD2 aligns across 10 bases. The V segment lost 1 base and the J segment 3 bases; nucleotides outside the gene matches: 5. Germline lookup yields CDR1 SGHRS and CDR2 YFSETQ. This CDR3 is 16 amino acids long. CDR3 in amino acids: CASSLRLAGETDTQYF. CDR3 DNA sequence: TGCGCCAGCAGCTTGAGGCTAGCGGGGGAAACAGATACGCAGTATTTT.

The rearrangement links TRBV15 to TRBJ2-2; 10 nucleotides match TRBD2. The CDR3 sequence is 14 residues long. CDR1 and CDR2 from the germline V gene are LNHNV and YYDKDF (reference sequence). Trimming at V came to 1 base and at J to 7 bases, leaving 0 bases not matched to a gene. This CDR3 is CATSRASGSGELFF. The CDR3 DNA reads TGTGCCACCAGCAGAGCTAGCGGGAGCGGGGAGCTGTTTTTT.

The V gene is TRBV18, the J gene TRBJ2-7; 7 nucleotides line up with TRBD1. The junction had 1 base not matched to a gene; V was cut back by 1 base and J by 1 base. Germline values: CDR1 KGHSH, CDR2 LQKENI. This CDR3 region has 14 residues. CDR3: CASSPQGASYEQYF. DNA of the CDR3: TGTGCCAGCTCACCACAGGGGGCGTCCTACGAGCAGTACTTC.

A single count supports this clone. The chain joins TRBV19 to TRBJ2-3; perhaps TRBD1 as D (6 bases). Per the germline V gene, CDR1 is LNHDA and CDR2 is SQIVND (reference sequence). The CDR3 is 13 residues long. The V gene lost 9 bases and the J gene lost 3 bases, with 13 bases spanning the gap. The CDR3 here is CASRTAGTDTQYF. DNA for the CDR3: TGTGCCAGCAGGACAGCCGGGACAGATACGCAGTATTTT.

The chain uses TRBV19 and TRBJ2-1, with 9 bases matching TRBD1. The CDR3 has 13 amino acids. CDR1 and CDR2 from the germline V gene are LNHDA and SQIVND (reference sequence). V dropped 7 bases and J dropped 7; count of bases not matched to a gene: 5. The CDR3, as DNA: TGTGCCAGTACGGTGACAGGGGGGAATGAGCAGTTCTTC. Residues: CASTVTGGNEQFF.

This sequence joins TRBV6-5 and TRBJ2-7, with D perhaps TRBD1 or TRBD2 (5 bases each). The germline CDR1 and CDR2 sequences are MNHEY and SVGAGI. With 5 bases removed from V and 2 bases from J, the gap between germline ends came to 10 bases. The CDR3 is 13 residues long. The CDR3 sequence: CASSRDGTYEQYF. The CDR3 DNA reads TGTGCCAGCAGTCGGGACGGTACCTACGAGCAGTACTTC.

The gene calls are TRBV5-1 and TRBJ2-5; 10 bases fit TRBD2. This CDR3 has 15 residues. After removal of 1 base from V and 5 bases from J, the junction contained 5 bases not matched to a gene. Germline V gene sequence: CDR1 SGHRS, CDR2 YFSETQ. The CDR3, as DNA: TGCGCCAGCAGCTTGTTAGCGGGGGGCGCCGAGACCCAGTACTTC. It codes for CASSLLAGGAETQYF.

This clone was detected a few times. The CDR3 DNA sequence: TGTGCCAGCAGTCCCTCACCGCGCCGGGACCGAAGCTACGAGCAGTACTTC. This translates into CASSPSPRRDRSYEQYF. V and J are TRBV5-5 and TRBJ2-7, with D possibly being TRBD1 or TRBD2 (5 bases each). V lost 5 bases to trimming and J lost 3 bases, with 24 bases between them. This CDR3 is built from 17 residues. Germline loops: CDR1 SGHKS, CDR2 YYEKEE (reference sequence).

CDR3 loop: CASSITALGGYTF. The CDR3 DNA sequence: TGTGCCAGTAGTATTACTGCTTTGGGAGGCTACACCTTC. The chain combines TRBV19 with TRBJ1-2; the D is unclear. CDR3 length: 13 residues. The ends were cut back, 3 bases at V and 8 bases at J, with 13 bases in the middle. The germline V gene has CDR1 LNHDA and CDR2 SQIVND (reference sequence).

The CDR3 protein is CASSPPYSANTGELFF. For the CDR3, the DNA is TGTGCCAGCTCACCACCCTACAGCGCGAACACCGGGGAGCTGTTTTTT. The V and J genes are TRBV18 and TRBJ2-2; D gene uncertain. The CDR3 is 16 amino acids. Germline CDR1 is KGHSH and CDR2 is LQKENI. Trimming took 0 bases from V and 0 from J, leaving 8 bases between them.

This sequence joins TRBV5-5 and TRBJ2-7; 9 nucleotides align to TRBD1. The length of the CDR3 is 15 residues. CDR1 and CDR2 from the germline V gene are SGHKS and YYEKEE (reference sequence). The V gene end was trimmed by 0 bases and the J gene end by 4 bases; junction bases not matched to a gene: 5. The CDR3 is CASSLGGTGRYEQYF. CDR3 nucleotides: TGTGCCAGCAGCTTGGGGGGGACAGGGCGATACGAGCAGTACTTC.

The chain is built from TRBV7-3 and TRBJ2-5, with 10 bases lining up with TRBD2. The length of the CDR3 is 15 residues. Trimming removed 5 bases from V and 2 bases from J; junction bases left unmatched: 5. Germline V CDR1 and CDR2: SGHTA, FQGTGA. Written as DNA, the CDR3 is TGTGCCAGCAGCACAGCGGGGGGGCCGCAAGAGACCCAGTACTTC. Translating it yields CASSTAGGPQETQYF.

In DNA form, the CDR3 reads TGCGCCAGCAGCCAAGGAAGGGGGCGTCGGTCATCGGACACCATATATTTT. It translates to CASSQGRGRRSSDTIYF. The chain links TRBV4-1 to TRBJ1-3; TRBD1 agrees at 7 bases. The CDR3 has 17 amino acids. V was pared by 1 base and J by 8 bases, with 14 bases of the junction left unmatched. CDR1 and CDR2 (germline): MGHRA, YSYEKL.

A single count supports this clone. V is TRBV7-2 and J is TRBJ2-3; D may be TRBD2 (6 bases). The germline gives CDR1 SGHTA, CDR2 FQGNSA. The CDR3 sequence is 17 residues long. Trimming took off 6 bases at V and 3 bases at J, with 22 bases between the two ends. As DNA, the CDR3 is TGTGCCAGCAGTCGGCTTAAAACGGGGAGGTTGACAGATACGCAGTATTTT. This translates into CASSRLKTGRLTDTQYF.

V gene TRBV6-1 combines with J gene TRBJ2-3; maybe TRBD2 (6 bases). The CDR3 runs 16 residues. Germline V CDR1 and CDR2: MNHNS, SASEGT. V lost 4 bases to trimming and J lost 3 bases, with 17 bases between them. The CDR3 loop reads CASSGSGVLGTDTQYF. DNA for the CDR3: TGTGCCAGCAGTGGATCGGGAGTCCTCGGAACAGATACGCAGTATTTT.

V is TRBV19 and J is TRBJ2-2, with TRBD1 matching 10 bases. Germline loops: CDR1 LNHDA, CDR2 SQIVND (reference sequence). Trimming cost V 6 bases and J 4 bases; bases outside gene matches: 8. The CDR3 is made up of 16 amino acids. Written as DNA, the CDR3 is TGTGCCAGTAGGGGAGGTGGGACAGGGGTCACCGGGGAGCTGTTTTTT. Its translation is CASRGGGTGVTGELFF.

This chain joins TRBV10-3 and TRBJ2-1, with 12 bases fitting TRBD2. CDR3 length equals 15 residues. Germline trimming cut 7 bases from V and 8 bases from J; bases unmatched to any gene: 9. Germline values: CDR1 ENHRY, CDR2 SYGVKD. The CDR3 nucleotides read TGTGCCATCAAGAGGACTAGCGGGATTGTCGATGAGCAGTTCTTC. Protein: CAIKRTSGIVDEQFF.

This chain joins TRBV5-4 and TRBJ1-5; 7 bases are shared with TRBD1. The V segment lost 0 bases and the J segment 5 bases; nucleotides outside the gene matches: 5. The CDR3 is 15 residues long. Germline V gene data show CDR1 as SGHNT and CDR2 as YYREEE (reference sequence). This CDR3 is CASSLGGDRDQPQHF. In nucleotides, the CDR3 is TGTGCCAGCAGCTTGGGGGGAGACAGGGATCAGCCCCAGCATTTT.

The J gene is TRBJ1-1, the V gene TRBV11-3; D not certain. Germline lookup yields CDR1 SGHNT and CDR2 YENEEA. V dropped 7 bases and J dropped 1 base, with 22 bases sitting between them. The CDR3 spans 17 residues. Here the CDR3 reads CASTRGGSGGRNTEAFF. CDR3 coding DNA: TGTGCCAGCACCCGAGGAGGGTCGGGCGGCAGGAACACTGAAGCTTTCTTT.

In DNA, the CDR3 is TGCGCCAGCAGACCCGGACAGGGGGCGGGGGGCTACACCTTC. The encoded protein is CASRPGQGAGGYTF. V usage is TRBV4-3 and J usage is TRBJ1-2; 11 nucleotides line up with TRBD1. V shed 6 bases and J 8 bases; nucleotides not matched to a gene: 8. This CDR3 spans 14 amino acids. Germline V gene sequence: CDR1 LGHNA, CDR2 YSLEER.

The rearrangement joins TRBV19 to TRBJ1-6; TRBD1 matches at 11 bases. This CDR3 comprises 14 residues. Germline trimming cut 6 bases from V and 8 bases from J; bases unmatched to any gene: 3. Looked up from germline, CDR1 is LNHDA and CDR2 is SQIVND (reference sequence). The CDR3 sequence is CASSRTGGYSPLHF. The CDR3 DNA is TGTGCCAGTAGCCGGACAGGGGGCTATTCACCCCTCCACTTT.

The gene calls are TRBV5-5 and TRBJ2-1; D possibly corresponds to TRBD2 (6 bases). Germline V gene sequence: CDR1 SGHKS, CDR2 YYEKEE (reference sequence). Trimming removed 7 bases from V and 6 bases from J, with 20 bases in between. The CDR3 extends over 15 amino acids. CDR3 protein: CASSQPGLETNEQFF. The CDR3 DNA reads TGTGCCAGCTCTCAACCGGGACTCGAGACCAATGAGCAGTTCTTC.

V usage is TRBV10-3 and J usage is TRBJ1-2, with D perhaps TRBD1 (5 bases). Germline lookup yields CDR1 ENHRY and CDR2 SYGVKD. The CDR3 has 16 residues. The germline V and J ends were trimmed by 4 bases and 4 bases, with 19 bases remaining between them. The CDR3 DNA reads as TGTGCCATCAGTGCCTCCGGGACCCAAGAACGCTATGGCTACACCTTC. This translates into CAISASGTQERYGYTF.

This chain links TRBV11-3 with TRBJ2-2; TRBD2 agrees at 8 bases. Trimming removed 5 bases from V and 6 bases from J; junction bases left unmatched: 5. Germline CDR1 is SGHNT and CDR2 is YENEEA. The CDR3 sequence is 14 residues long. The CDR3 here is CASSRGGAPGELFF. DNA for the CDR3: TGTGCCAGCAGCCGGGGGGGGGCCCCCGGGGAGCTGTTTTTT.

The V and J genes are TRBV6-5 and TRBJ1-2; D not certain. Germline CDR1 MNHEY, CDR2 SVGAGI. The CDR3 has 14 residues. The V end lost 2 bases, the J end lost 2 bases, and 9 bases lay between the germline ends. The CDR3 DNA follows: TGTGCCAGCAGTTACAACGGCCGCAACTATGGCTACACCTTC. This codes for CASSYNGRNYGYTF.

The gene calls are TRBV7-2 and TRBJ1-5; 7 nucleotides line up with TRBD1. Germline assignment: CDR1 SGHTA and CDR2 FQGNSA. V lost 5 bases to trimming and J lost 6 bases; unmatched junction nucleotides: 4. The CDR3 runs to 13 residues. The CDR3 DNA sequence: TGTGCCAGCAGCCAGGGGGGAAGTCAGCCCCAGCATTTT. It translates to CASSQGGSQPQHF.

V and J are TRBV7-2 and TRBJ1-6; D ambiguous. Germline V CDR1 and CDR2: SGHTA, FQGNSA. The V and J ends lost 4 bases and 10 bases respectively, with 20 bases between them. The CDR3 loop spans 16 amino acids. CDR3 nucleotide sequence: TGTGCCAGCAGCTCTGGACCTTGGAGGAGAGCCTCACCCCTCCACTTT. Its protein product is CASSSGPWRRASPLHF.

The V and J genes are TRBV4-2 and TRBJ2-3, with 10 nucleotides matching TRBD2. This CDR3 has 19 amino acids. J lost 4 bases, V lost 0 bases, and 13 bases had no gene match. In germline, CDR1 is LGHNA, CDR2 YNFKEQ. CDR3 sequence reads: CASSQDPIASGGASDTQYF. The CDR3 DNA follows: TGTGCCAGCAGCCAAGATCCGATAGCGAGCGGGGGGGCGTCAGATACGCAGTATTTT.

V gene TRBV27 combines with J gene TRBJ2-2; the D is unclear. Germline values: CDR1 MNHEY, CDR2 SMNVEV (reference sequence). The CDR3 totals 15 residues. Trimming shortened V by 4 bases and J by 3 bases, and 12 bases separated the two germline ends. DNA for the CDR3: TGTGCCAGCAGTTCTATAAGGGTATACACCGGGGAGCTGTTTTTT. Amino acids: CASSSIRVYTGELFF.